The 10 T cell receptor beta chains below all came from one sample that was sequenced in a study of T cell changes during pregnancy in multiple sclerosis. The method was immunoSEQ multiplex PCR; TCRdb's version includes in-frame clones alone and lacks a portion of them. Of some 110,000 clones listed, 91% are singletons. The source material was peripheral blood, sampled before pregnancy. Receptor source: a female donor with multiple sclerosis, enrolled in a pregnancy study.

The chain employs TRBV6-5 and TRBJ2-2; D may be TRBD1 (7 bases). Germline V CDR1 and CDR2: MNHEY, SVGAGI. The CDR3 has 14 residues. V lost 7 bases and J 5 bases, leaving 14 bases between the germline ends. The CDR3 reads CASTHRGGTGELFF. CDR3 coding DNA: TGTGCCAGCACCCACAGGGGAGGAACCGGGGAGCTGTTTTTT.

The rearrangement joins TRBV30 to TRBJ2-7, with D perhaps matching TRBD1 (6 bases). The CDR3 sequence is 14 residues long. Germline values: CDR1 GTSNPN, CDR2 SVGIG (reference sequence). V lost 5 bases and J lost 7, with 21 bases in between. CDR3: CAWWDTNHSGEQYF. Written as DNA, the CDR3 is TGTGCCTGGTGGGACACTAACCATTCCGGGGAGCAGTACTTC.

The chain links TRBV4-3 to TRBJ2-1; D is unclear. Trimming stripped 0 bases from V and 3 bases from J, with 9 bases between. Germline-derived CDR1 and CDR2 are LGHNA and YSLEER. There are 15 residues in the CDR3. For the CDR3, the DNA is TGCGCCAGCAGCCAAGAGCAGGATTACTACAATGAGCAGTTCTTC. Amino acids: CASSQEQDYYNEQFF.

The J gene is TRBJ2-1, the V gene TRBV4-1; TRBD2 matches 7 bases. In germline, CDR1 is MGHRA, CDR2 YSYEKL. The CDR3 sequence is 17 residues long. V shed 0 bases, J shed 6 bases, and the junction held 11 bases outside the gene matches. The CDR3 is CASSQDPQWDYANEQFF. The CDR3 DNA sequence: TGCGCCAGCAGCCAAGATCCCCAGTGGGACTATGCCAATGAGCAGTTCTTC.

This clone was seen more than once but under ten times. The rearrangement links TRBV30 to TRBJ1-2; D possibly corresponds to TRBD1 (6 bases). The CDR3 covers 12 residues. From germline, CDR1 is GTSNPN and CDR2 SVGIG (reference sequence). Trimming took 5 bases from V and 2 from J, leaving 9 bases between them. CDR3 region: CAWVQGNYGYTF. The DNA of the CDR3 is TGTGCCTGGGTTCAGGGGAACTATGGCTACACCTTC. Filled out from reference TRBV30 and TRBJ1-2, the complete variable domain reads SQTIHQWPATLVQPVGSPLSLECTVEGTSNPNLYWYRQAAGRGLQLLFYSVGIGQISSEVPQNLSASRPQDRQFILSSKKLLLSDSGFYLCAWVQGNYGYTFGSGTRLTVV.

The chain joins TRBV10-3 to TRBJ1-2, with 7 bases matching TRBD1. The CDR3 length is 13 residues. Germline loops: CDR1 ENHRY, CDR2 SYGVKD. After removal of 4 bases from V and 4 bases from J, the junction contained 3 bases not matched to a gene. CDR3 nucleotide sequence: TGTGCCATCAGTGCCGGGACAGCCTATGGCTACACCTTC. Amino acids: CAISAGTAYGYTF.

The CDR3 DNA reads TGCAGCGCCGGGGACAGGGCAACCTACGAGCAGTACTTC. This encodes CSAGDRATYEQYF. The rearrangement joins TRBV29-1 to TRBJ2-7; 9 bases are shared with TRBD1. The germline gives CDR1 SQVTM, CDR2 ANQGSEA. The CDR3 extends over 13 amino acids. Losses at the gene ends were 7 bases for V and 2 bases for J; bases not matched to a gene: 6.

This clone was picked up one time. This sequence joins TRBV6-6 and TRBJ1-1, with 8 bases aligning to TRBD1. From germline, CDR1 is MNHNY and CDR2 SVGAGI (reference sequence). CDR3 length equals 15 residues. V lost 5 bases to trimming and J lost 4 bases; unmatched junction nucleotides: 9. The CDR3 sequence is CASSPRGQASTEAFF. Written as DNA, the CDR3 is TGTGCCAGCAGTCCGAGGGGACAGGCGAGCACTGAAGCTTTCTTT.

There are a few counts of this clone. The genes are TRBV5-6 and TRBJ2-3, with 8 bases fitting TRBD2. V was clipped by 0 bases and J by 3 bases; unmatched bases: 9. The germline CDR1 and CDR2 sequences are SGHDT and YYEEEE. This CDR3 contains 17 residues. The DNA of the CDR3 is TGTGCCAGCAGCTTGGATTCCAGCGGGAGATATACAGATACGCAGTATTTT. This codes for CASSLDSSGRYTDTQYF.

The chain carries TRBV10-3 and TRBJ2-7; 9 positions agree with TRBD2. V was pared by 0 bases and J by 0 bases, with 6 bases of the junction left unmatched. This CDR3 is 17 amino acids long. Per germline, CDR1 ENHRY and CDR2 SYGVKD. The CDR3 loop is CAISESILAGASYEQYF. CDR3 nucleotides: TGTGCCATCAGTGAGTCTATACTAGCGGGTGCCTCCTACGAGCAGTACTTC.